Presented here are 9 T cell receptor beta chains from one specimen sequenced in a study of CD8 T cells in ankylosing spondylitis. TCRdb re-analysed the 5' RACE reads in MiXCR, keeping a single row per CDR3 protein. The sample holds about 270,000 distinct CDR3 sequences; roughly 32% are singletons and the top ten take around 4.4%. The material sequenced was blood, either unsorted or a sorted T cell fraction (not recorded which). The receptors shown here come from a male donor with ankylosing spondylitis or in good health (not recorded which).

A few counts support this clonotype. The chain joins TRBV7-9 to TRBJ1-1; possible D gene TRBD1, 5 bases. The V end was cut by 5 bases, the J end by 4 bases, with 11 bases between. The germline gives CDR1 SEHNR, CDR2 FQNEAQ (reference sequence). CDR3 size: 13 residues. Written as DNA, the CDR3 is TGTGCCAGCAGCCCTGACGGGGCCACTGAAGCTTTCTTT. This gives the protein CASSPDGATEAFF.

This chain connects TRBV5-1 to TRBJ2-3; 10 bases match TRBD1. V dropped 4 bases and J dropped 4; count of bases not matched to a gene: 3. Per the germline V gene, CDR1 is SGHRS and CDR2 is YFSETQ. The length of the CDR3 is 14 residues. The CDR3: CASSPTGGSDTQYF. CDR3 sequence (DNA): TGCGCCAGCAGCCCGACAGGGGGCTCAGATACGCAGTATTTT.

The V and J genes are TRBV20-1 and TRBJ1-2, with D unclear. From germline, CDR1 is DFQATT and CDR2 SNEGSKA (reference sequence). CDR3 length equals 15 residues. The V end lost 0 bases, the J end lost 7 bases, and 18 bases lay between the germline ends. This CDR3 reads CSAREAGGLGSGYTF. The CDR3 DNA follows: TGCAGTGCTAGAGAGGCGGGAGGGCTTGGGTCTGGCTACACCTTC.

This clonotype was detected only a few times. V gene TRBV20-1 combines with J gene TRBJ1-2, with D possibly TRBD1 on 5 matching bases. The V gene's germline CDR1 is DFQATT and CDR2 SNEGSKA (reference sequence). The V end lost 0 bases, the J end lost 6 bases, and 14 bases lay between the germline ends. The CDR3 spans 14 residues. The CDR3 protein is CSARDLTETDGYTF. CDR3 coding DNA: TGCAGTGCTAGAGATCTAACGGAGACAGATGGCTACACCTTC.

The rearrangement links TRBV6-5 to TRBJ2-7; D is uncertain. CDR3 length: 12 amino acids. V lost 2 bases and J 6 bases, leaving 8 bases between the germline ends. Per the germline V gene, CDR1 is MNHEY and CDR2 is SVGAGI. CDR3 coding DNA: TGTGCCAGCAGTTACGCCAGAGGCGAGCAGTACTTC. The encoded protein is CASSYARGEQYF.

V and J are TRBV20-1 and TRBJ2-1; D is perhaps TRBD1 or TRBD2 (5 bases each). The CDR3 length is 15 residues. Per germline, CDR1 DFQATT and CDR2 SNEGSKA (reference sequence). Trimming removed 8 bases at V and 3 bases at J, with 20 bases between. The CDR3 DNA sequence: TGCAGTCTGTCCGGGGCCGGGACCCTCTACAATGAGCAGTTCTTC. This sequence encodes CSLSGAGTLYNEQFF.

The rearrangement uses TRBV20-1 and TRBJ2-3; TRBD2 matches at 14 bases. With 6 bases clipped from V and 1 base from J, the junction kept 6 bases outside the gene matches. Germline values: CDR1 DFQATT, CDR2 SNEGSKA (reference sequence). CDR3 length equals 16 residues. The CDR3 reads CSAGTSGGVGTDTQYF. CDR3 in DNA: TGCAGTGCCGGGACTAGCGGGGGAGTTGGCACAGATACGCAGTATTTT.

This clonotype was detected a few times. The V and J genes are TRBV20-1 and TRBJ1-2; D gene ambiguous. V lost 4 bases and J lost 4, with 10 bases in between. CDR1 and CDR2 (germline): DFQATT, SNEGSKA (reference sequence). CDR3 size: 12 residues. The CDR3 sequence is CSANQARYGYTF. CDR3 in DNA: TGCAGTGCTAATCAGGCCCGCTATGGCTACACCTTC.

V and J are TRBV29-1 and TRBJ1-1; D gene unclear. Germline assignment: CDR1 SQVTM and CDR2 ANQGSEA. The CDR3 is made up of 14 amino acids. Trimming stripped 2 bases from V and 5 bases from J, with 15 bases between. CDR3 nucleotides: TGCAGCGTTGAATGTGACGGCTATGGGACTGAAGCTTTCTTT. Translation: CSVECDGYGTEAFF.